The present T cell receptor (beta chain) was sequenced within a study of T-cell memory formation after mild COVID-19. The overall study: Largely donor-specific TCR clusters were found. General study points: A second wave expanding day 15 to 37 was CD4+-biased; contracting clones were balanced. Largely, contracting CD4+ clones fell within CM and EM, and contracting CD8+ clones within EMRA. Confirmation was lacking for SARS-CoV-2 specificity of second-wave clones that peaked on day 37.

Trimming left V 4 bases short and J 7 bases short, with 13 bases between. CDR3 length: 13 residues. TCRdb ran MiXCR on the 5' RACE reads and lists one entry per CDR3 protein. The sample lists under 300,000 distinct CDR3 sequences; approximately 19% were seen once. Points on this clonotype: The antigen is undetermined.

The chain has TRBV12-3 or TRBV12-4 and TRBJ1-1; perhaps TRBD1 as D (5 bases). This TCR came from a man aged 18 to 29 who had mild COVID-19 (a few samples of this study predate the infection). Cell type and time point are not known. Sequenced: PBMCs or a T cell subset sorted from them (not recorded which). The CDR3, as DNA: TGTGCCAGCAGTTCCCAAGGGGAGTTTGAAGCTTTCTTT. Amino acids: CASSSQGEFEAFF.